This T cell receptor beta chain was retrieved from a study of shared clonotypes between healthy human individuals. Study results and caveats: Shared across a few donors were roughly 5.3% of the naive CD4 clonotypes.

This clone showed up just once. No antigen is known for it. Positively selected for CCR7, the CD45RO-negative cells used as naive CD8 cells excluded terminally differentiated effector memory CD45RA+ cells. The CDR3 extends over 17 amino acids. Germline CDR1 reads SGHVS; CDR2 reads FNYEAQ. V lost 5 bases and J lost 2, with 19 bases in between. Libraries were prepared by immunoSEQ multiplex PCR; TCRdb keeps only in-frame clonotypes and omits some of them. The sample yields around 2.1 million clones, just over 90% seen once. The sample was naive CD8+ T cells from PBMCs. The chain recombines TRBV7-6 with TRBJ1-3; the D is unclear. The sequence was obtained from a man between 18 and 35 years old in good health. Some clones in this sample may be carry-over from other donors' samples. In DNA form, the CDR3 reads TGTGCCAGCAGCCGCAATGGACTGAACCCCGCTGGAAACACCATATATTTT. Translation gives CASSRNGLNPAGNTIYF. The full variable domain, with the rest looked up from reference TRBV7-6 and TRBJ1-3, is GAGVSQSPRYKVTKRGQDVALRCDPISGHVSLYWYRQALGQGPEFLTYFNYEAQQDKSGLPNDRFSAERPEGSISTLTIQRTEQRDSAMYRCASSRNGLNPAGNTIYFGEGSWLTVV.